This T cell receptor beta chain was retrieved from a study of blood T cell repertoires in COVID-19. Overall study: Some COVID-19 samples were acute and others convalescent; all came from the United States, Italy and Spain. T cells, B-cell-depleted T cells, or PBMCs supplied cDNA or gDNA.

Participants had their cohort set by participant-reported clinical history. Note on this clone: The same CDR3 can be traced to other DNA sequences in this sample.

Per the study methods: Researchers report that nucleated cell counts were estimated from reference gene primer amplification. Some clones are missing from TCRdb's copy, which holds only in-frame ones; the method was immunoSEQ multiplex PCR. From that table come the V and J calls and clone size; the DNA was used to work out D and trimming. In the table there are some 260,000 clones, approximately 90% of which are singletons. Sequences were obtained from PBMCs or T cells enriched from blood (not recorded which). This TCR was sampled from a woman between 25 and 40 years old with acute COVID-19.

The CDR3 DNA is TGCGCCAGCAGCTTACAGGGCGAGAGCAATCAGCCCCAGCATTTT. This sequence encodes CASSLQGESNQPQHF. The chain couples TRBV5-1 to TRBJ1-5; D possibly corresponds to TRBD1 (6 bases). Germline V gene lookup returns CDR1 SGHRS and CDR2 YFSETQ. V lost 2 bases, J lost 1 base, and 10 bases lay in between. The CDR3 is 15 residues long.